This record looks at one TCR beta chain sequence and its context. The sample belongs to a study of blood T cells in healthy people across ages. It was with a sample-barcoded 5' primer and a J-beta primer mix that a second PCR of roughly 7 to 12 cycles was run. Via MiXCR, TCRdb re-called the 5' RACE reads, giving one row per CDR3 protein. The sample yields 650,000 to 1,000,000 distinct CDR3 sequences, about 36% seen once. The sequencing input was blood. The TCR originated in a young man in good health.

The CDR3 region is CASSSGLAGTSTDTQYF. CDR3 nucleotides: TGTGCCAGCAGCTCGGGACTAGCGGGAACTAGCACAGATACGCAGTATTTT. The chain employs TRBV11-2 and TRBJ2-3; 13 positions match TRBD2. The germline V gene encodes CDR1 SGHAT and CDR2 FQNNGV. Trimming cost V 4 bases and J 0 bases; bases outside gene matches: 4. The CDR3 covers 17 residues.